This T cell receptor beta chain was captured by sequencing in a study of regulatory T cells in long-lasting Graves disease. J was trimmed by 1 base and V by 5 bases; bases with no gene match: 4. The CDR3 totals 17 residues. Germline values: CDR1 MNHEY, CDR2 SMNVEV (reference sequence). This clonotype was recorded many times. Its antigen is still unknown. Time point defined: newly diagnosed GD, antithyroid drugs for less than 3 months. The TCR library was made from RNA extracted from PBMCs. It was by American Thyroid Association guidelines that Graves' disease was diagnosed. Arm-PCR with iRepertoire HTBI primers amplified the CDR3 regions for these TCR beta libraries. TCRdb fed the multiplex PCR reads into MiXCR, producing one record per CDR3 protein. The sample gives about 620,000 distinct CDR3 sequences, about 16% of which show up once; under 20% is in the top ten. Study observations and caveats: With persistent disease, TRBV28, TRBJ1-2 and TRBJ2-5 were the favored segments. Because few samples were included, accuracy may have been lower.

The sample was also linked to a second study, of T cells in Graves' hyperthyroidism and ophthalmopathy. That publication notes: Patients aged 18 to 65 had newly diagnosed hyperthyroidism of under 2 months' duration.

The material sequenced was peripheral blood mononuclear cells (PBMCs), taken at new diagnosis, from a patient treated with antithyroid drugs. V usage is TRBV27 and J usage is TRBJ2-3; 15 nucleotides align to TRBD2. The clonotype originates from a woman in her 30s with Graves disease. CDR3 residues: CASSRTSGRAGTDTQYF. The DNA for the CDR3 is TGTGCCAGCAGTCGGACTAGCGGGAGGGCCGGCACAGATACGCAGTATTTT.